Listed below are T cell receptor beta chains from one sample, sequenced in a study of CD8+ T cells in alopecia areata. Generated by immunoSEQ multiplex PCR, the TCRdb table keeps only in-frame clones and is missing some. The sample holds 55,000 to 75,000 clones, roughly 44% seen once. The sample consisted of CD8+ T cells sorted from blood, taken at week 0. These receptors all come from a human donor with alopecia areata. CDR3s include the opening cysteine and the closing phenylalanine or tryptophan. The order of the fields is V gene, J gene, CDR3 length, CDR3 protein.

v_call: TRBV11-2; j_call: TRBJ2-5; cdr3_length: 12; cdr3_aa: CASSFSRETQYF
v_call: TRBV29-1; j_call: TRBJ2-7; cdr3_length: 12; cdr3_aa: CSAQGGAYEQYF
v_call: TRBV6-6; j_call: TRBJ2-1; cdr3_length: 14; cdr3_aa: CASVADRVLDEQFF
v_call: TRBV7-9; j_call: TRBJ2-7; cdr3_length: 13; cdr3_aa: CASSLEGDYEQYF
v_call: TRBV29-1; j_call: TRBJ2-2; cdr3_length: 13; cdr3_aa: CSVPMGDTGELFF
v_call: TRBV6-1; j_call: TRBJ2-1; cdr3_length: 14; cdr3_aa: CASIPSLGGNEQFF
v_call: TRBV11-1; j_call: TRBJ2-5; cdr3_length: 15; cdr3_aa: CASSQGGALQETQYF
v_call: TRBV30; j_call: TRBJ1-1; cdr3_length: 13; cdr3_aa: CAWREQGNTEAFF
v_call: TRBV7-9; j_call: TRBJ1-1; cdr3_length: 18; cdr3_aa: CASSLAWDKGRGDTEAFF
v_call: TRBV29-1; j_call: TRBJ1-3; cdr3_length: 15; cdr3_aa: CSVVLGQGSGNTIYF
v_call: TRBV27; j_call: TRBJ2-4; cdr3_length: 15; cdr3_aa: CASSFSSVGADIQYF
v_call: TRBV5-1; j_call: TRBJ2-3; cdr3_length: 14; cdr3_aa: CASSLESTTDTQYF
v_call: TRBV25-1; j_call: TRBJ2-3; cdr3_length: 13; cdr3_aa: CASTDGPRDTQYF
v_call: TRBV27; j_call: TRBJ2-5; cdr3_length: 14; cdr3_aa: CASSLGRGTETQYF
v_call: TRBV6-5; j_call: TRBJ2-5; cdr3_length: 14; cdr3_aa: CASSLGQERETQYF
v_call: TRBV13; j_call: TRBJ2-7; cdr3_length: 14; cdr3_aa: CASSSSGRGYEQYF
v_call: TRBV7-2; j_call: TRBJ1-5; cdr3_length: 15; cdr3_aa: CASSLTELSNQPQHF
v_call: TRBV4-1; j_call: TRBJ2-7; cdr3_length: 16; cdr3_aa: CASSQDSASGSYEQYF
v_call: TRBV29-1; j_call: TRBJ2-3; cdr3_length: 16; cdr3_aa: CSVEDGTGEVVDTQYF
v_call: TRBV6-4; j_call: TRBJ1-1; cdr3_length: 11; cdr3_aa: CASSGADEAFF
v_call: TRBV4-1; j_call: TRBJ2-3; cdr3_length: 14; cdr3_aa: CATKGQGSTDTQYF
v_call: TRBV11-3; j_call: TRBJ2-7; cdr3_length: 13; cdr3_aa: CASSLFDFYEQYF
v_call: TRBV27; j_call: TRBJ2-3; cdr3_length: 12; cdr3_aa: CASRLAGGTQYF
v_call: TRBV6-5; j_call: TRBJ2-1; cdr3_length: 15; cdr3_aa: CASSYGTWGGSEQFF
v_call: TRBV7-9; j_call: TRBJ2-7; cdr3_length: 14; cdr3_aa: CASSSGGNYYEQYF
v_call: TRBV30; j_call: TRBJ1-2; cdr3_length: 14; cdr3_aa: CAGSDAGTGSGYTF
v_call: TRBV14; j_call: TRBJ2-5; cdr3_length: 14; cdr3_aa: CASSQGGYSETQYF
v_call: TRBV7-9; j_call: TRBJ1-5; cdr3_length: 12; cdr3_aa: CASSSTQWPQHF
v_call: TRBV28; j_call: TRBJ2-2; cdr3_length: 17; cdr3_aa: CASSSLLLAGDTGELFF
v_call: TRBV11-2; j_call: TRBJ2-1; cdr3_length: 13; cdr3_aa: CASSQEGSNEQFF
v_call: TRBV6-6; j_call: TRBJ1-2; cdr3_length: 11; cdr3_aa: CASLTGYGYTF
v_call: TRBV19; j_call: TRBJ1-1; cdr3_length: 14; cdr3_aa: CASSMRPMNTEAFF
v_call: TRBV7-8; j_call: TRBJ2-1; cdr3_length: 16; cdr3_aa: CASSFLLAGAYNEQFF
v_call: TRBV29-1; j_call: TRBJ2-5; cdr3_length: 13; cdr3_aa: CSVLPGQDVTQYF
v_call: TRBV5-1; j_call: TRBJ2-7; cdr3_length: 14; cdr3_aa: CASSRTVLGEEQYF
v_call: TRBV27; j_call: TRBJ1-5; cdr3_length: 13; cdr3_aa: CASSPLTDQPQHF
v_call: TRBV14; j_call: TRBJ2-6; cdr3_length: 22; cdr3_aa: CASSQDGPLVLGGASGANVLTF
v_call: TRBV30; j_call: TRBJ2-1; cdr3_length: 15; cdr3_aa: CACTGAGRLYNEQFF
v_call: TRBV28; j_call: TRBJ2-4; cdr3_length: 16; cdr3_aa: CASSQLARGAKNIQYF
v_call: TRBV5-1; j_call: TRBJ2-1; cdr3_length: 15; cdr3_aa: CASSSRTSGSDEQFF
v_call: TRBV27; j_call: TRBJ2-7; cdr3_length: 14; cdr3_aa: CASSSSGRGYEQYF
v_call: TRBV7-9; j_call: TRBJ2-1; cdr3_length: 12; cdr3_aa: CASNLGRGEQFF
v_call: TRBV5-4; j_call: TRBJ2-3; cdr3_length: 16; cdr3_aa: CASSLGGIDRADTQYF
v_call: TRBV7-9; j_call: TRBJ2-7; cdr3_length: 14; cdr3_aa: CASSLIRGSYEQYF
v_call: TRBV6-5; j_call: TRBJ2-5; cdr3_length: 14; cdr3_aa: CASSSEGNQETQYF
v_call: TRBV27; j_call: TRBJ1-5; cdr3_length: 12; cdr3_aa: CASSTGIQPQHF
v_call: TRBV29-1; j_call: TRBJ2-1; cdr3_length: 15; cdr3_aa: CSVVLGLAGVNEQFF
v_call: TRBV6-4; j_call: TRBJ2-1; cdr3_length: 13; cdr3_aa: CASSKAGANEQFF
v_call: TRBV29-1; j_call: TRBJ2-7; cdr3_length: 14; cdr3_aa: CSVMTSGSSYEQYF
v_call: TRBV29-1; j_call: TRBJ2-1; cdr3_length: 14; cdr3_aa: CSVEDRGPFNEQFF
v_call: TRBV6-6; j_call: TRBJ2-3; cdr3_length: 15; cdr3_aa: CASSNLGVRTDTQYF
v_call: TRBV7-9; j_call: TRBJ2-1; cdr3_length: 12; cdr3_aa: CASDPGANEQFF